One sample yielded the 21 T cell receptor beta chains listed below, sequenced in a study of blood T cells in healthy people across ages. Combining a sample-barcoded 5' primer with a J-beta primer mix, a second PCR ran for roughly 7 to 12 cycles. TCRdb redid the calling of the 5' RACE reads with MiXCR, one entry per CDR3 protein. This repertoire shows about 1 million distinct CDR3 sequences, under 30% found once; its top ten account for approximately 0.75%. These data also formed part of another study, on T cells of mothers and their children.

The sample was blood. Every receptor here comes from a girl aged 2-9 years in good health.

This clonotype showed up just a few times. This chain uses TRBV24-1 with TRBJ1-5; perhaps TRBD1 as D (6 bases). Trimming stripped 9 bases from V and 2 bases from J, with 13 bases between. Per the germline V gene, CDR1 is KGHDR and CDR2 is SFDVKD. The CDR3 has 14 amino acids. CDR3 sequence (DNA): TGTGCCACCTCAAGGGACAATGGCAATCAGCCCCAGCATTTT. This gives the protein CATSRDNGNQPQHF.

This clonotype came up a few times. The chain joins TRBV28 to TRBJ1-5; no firm D call. CDR1 MDHEN and CDR2 SYDVKM come from the germline V gene. The CDR3 is made up of 14 amino acids. V was clipped by 6 bases and J by 2 bases, with 11 bases between them. Written as DNA, the CDR3 is TGTGCCAGCAGAACCTCAATTGGCAATCAGCCCCAGCATTTT. Translation gives CASRTSIGNQPQHF.

This clonotype was detected a few times. The chain is built from TRBV20-1 and TRBJ2-1, with D possibly TRBD2 on 6 matching bases. The closer fit of TRBJ2-7 to the DNA end suggests the J call may be wrong. Germline CDR1 DFQATT, CDR2 SNEGSKA (reference sequence). The CDR3 contains 13 residues. CDR3 in amino acids: CSAGVTSSYEQYF. CDR3 in DNA: TGCAGTGCAGGCGTTACTAGCAGCTACGAGCAGTACTTC.

This clonotype was observed a few times. The genes are TRBV19 and TRBJ1-3; tentatively, D is TRBD1 (6 bases). There are 16 residues in the CDR3. Between the trimmed V and J ends, which lost 6 bases and 2 bases, there was a span of 17 bases. The germline V gene encodes CDR1 LNHDA and CDR2 SQIVND (reference sequence). CDR3 sequence reads: CASSPSRTEPGNTIYF. Written as DNA, the CDR3 is TGTGCCAGTAGCCCGTCCCGGACAGAACCTGGAAACACCATATATTTT. The variable domain in full, completed from reference TRBV19 and TRBJ1-3, reads DGGITQSPKYLFRKEGQNVTLSCEQNLNHDAMYWYRQDPGQGLRLIYYSQIVNDFQKGDIAEGYSVSREKKESFPLTVTSAQKNPTAFYLCASSPSRTEPGNTIYFGEGSWLTVV.

This clonotype has more than one count but fewer than ten. The junction and the germline gene differ at one end; a read error may be behind it. The gene calls are TRBV29-1 and TRBJ1-1, with D possibly being TRBD1 (6 bases). Germline values: CDR1 SQVTM, CDR2 ANQGSEA. This CDR3 spans 14 amino acids. The CDR3 bases are TGCAGCATTGAGGGGGAGGGATTGAACACTGAAGCTTTCTTT. This translates into CSIEGEGLNTEAFF. The whole variable domain, remainder taken from reference TRBV29-1 and TRBJ1-1, is SAVISQKPSRDICQRGTSLTIQCQVDSQVTMMFWYRQQPGQSLTLIATANQGSEATYESGFVIDKFPISRPNLTFSTLTVSNMSPEDSSIYLCSIEGEGLNTEAFFGQGTRLTVV.

The chain couples TRBV13 to TRBJ2-7; no firm D call. Trimming cost V 0 bases and J 0 bases, with 9 bases left between them. CDR1 and CDR2 (germline): PRHDT, FYEKMQ (reference sequence). There are 15 residues in the CDR3. CDR3 sequence: CASSLGADSSYEQYF. CDR3 in DNA: TGTGCCAGCAGCTTAGGAGCAGATAGCTCCTACGAGCAGTACTTC. Based on the CDR3 plus reference TRBV13 and TRBJ2-7, the full variable domain is AAGVIQSPRHLIKEKRETATLKCYPIPRHDTVYWYQQGPGQDPQFLISFYEKMQSDKGSIPDRFSAQQFSDYHSELNMSSLELGDSALYFCASSLGADSSYEQYFGPGTRLTVT.

The J gene is TRBJ1-2, the V gene TRBV7-2; D is perhaps TRBD1 (6 bases). The CDR3 contains 14 residues. Trimming removed 6 bases from V and 3 bases from J, with 14 bases in between. CDR1 and CDR2 from the germline V gene are SGHTA and FQGNSA. The CDR3 bases are TGTGCCAGCAGTACGGGGACACTTGACTATGGCTACACCTTC. Residues: CASSTGTLDYGYTF.

CDR3 sequence reads: CSVEPSGGGETQYF. The CDR3 bases are TGCAGCGTTGAACCTAGCGGGGGTGGAGAGACCCAGTACTTC. The chain employs TRBV29-1 and TRBJ2-5, with 10 nucleotides matching TRBD2. From germline, CDR1 is SQVTM and CDR2 ANQGSEA. Unmatched junction bases numbered 4, after V lost 2 bases and J lost 4 bases. The CDR3 contains 14 residues.

The chain is built from TRBV4-3 and TRBJ2-2; D is possibly TRBD1 (5 bases). The CDR3 runs 17 residues. Germline V gene data show CDR1 as LGHNA and CDR2 as YSLEER. The V gene lost 7 bases and the J gene lost 0 bases, with 18 bases spanning the gap. This CDR3 reads CASTLSLDTANTGELFF. CDR3 DNA: TGCGCCAGCACCCTTTCATTGGACACGGCGAACACCGGGGAGCTGTTTTTT.

The chain's CDR3 is CASSSGQGLATELNEQFF. CDR3 DNA: TGTGCCAGCAGCTCGGGACAGGGTTTGGCTACAGAACTCAATGAGCAGTTCTTC. V is TRBV5-4 and J is TRBJ2-1, with 9 bases lining up with TRBD1. This CDR3 is built from 18 residues. CDR1 SGHNT and CDR2 YYREEE come from the germline V gene (reference sequence). V shed 3 bases, J shed 6 bases, and the junction held 16 bases outside the gene matches. The full variable domain, with the rest looked up from reference TRBV5-4 and TRBJ2-1, is ETGVTQSPTHLIKTRGQQVTLRCSSQSGHNTVSWYQQALGQGPQFIFQYYREEENGRGNFPPRFSGLQFPNYSSELNVNALELDDSALYLCASSSGQGLATELNEQFFGPGTRLTVL.

This chain uses TRBV12-3 or TRBV12-4 with TRBJ2-5; the D is unclear. Gene TRBJ2-1 matches the end of the DNA better, so the J call may be wrong. The CDR3 has 13 residues. The DNA for the CDR3 is TGTGCCAGCACCCTTGACGTATACAATGAGCAGTTCTTC. It encodes CASTLDVYNEQFF.

The rearrangement links TRBV12-3 or TRBV12-4 to TRBJ2-4, with 9 bases identical to TRBD2. This CDR3 has 17 residues. V trimming: 4 bases; J trimming: 2 bases; junction bases outside the gene matches: 9. DNA for the CDR3: TGTGCCAGCAGTTCCCTCCCCTCTAGCGGGACCAAAAACATTCAGTACTTC. Translation gives CASSSLPSSGTKNIQYF.

The J gene is TRBJ2-3, the V gene TRBV6-6, with 8 bases identical to TRBD1. Germline V gene lookup returns CDR1 MNHNY and CDR2 SVGAGI (reference sequence). This CDR3 contains 16 residues. The J segment lost 1 base and the V segment lost 5 bases, leaving 8 bases of the junction unmatched. CDR3 in DNA: TGTGCCAGCAGTCAAGAACCGGGACAGGGCACAGATACGCAGTATTTT. This encodes CASSQEPGQGTDTQYF.

The chain carries TRBV28 and TRBJ2-1; D unclear. The J call may be incorrect, as the DNA end agrees better with TRBJ2-7. The CDR3 covers 14 residues. Germline values: CDR1 MDHEN, CDR2 SYDVKM. The CDR3 nucleotides are TGTGCCAGCAGTTTGCGAATGAGCTCCTACGAGCAGTACTTC. Translating it yields CASSLRMSSYEQYF.

The rearrangement links TRBV11-2 to TRBJ1-2, with 8 bases fitting TRBD1. J lost 5 bases, V lost 5 bases, and 7 bases had no gene match. The CDR3 totals 14 residues. Germline assignment: CDR1 SGHAT and CDR2 FQNNGV. CDR3 loop: CASSVQGARYGYTF. The CDR3 DNA follows: TGTGCCAGCAGCGTCCAGGGGGCAAGATATGGCTACACCTTC.

This sequence joins TRBV11-2 and TRBJ2-1; D tentatively fits TRBD1 or TRBD2 (5 bases each). The CDR3 loop spans 17 amino acids. Looked up from germline, CDR1 is SGHAT and CDR2 is FQNNGV. Between the trimmed V and J ends, which lost 5 bases and 1 base, there was a span of 18 bases. The CDR3 region has the DNA TGTGCCAGCAGCCCTAGCCCCTCATGGGGGTCCTACAATGAGCAGTTCTTC. It yields the protein CASSPSPSWGSYNEQFF.

The chain joins TRBV21-1 to TRBJ2-5; the table's D call TRBD2 went unverified against the DNA. TRBV21-1 is assigned pseudogene status. The CDR3 is 13 residues long. The CDR3 DNA sequence: TGTGCCAGCAGCAAGTATAGCGGGAGGGCCCACGGCTTC. This encodes CASSKYSGRAHGF.

V and J are TRBV19 and TRBJ1-1; D is uncertain. CDR3 size: 17 residues. The V end was cut by 5 bases, the J end by 1 base, with 20 bases between. The germline CDR1 and CDR2 sequences are LNHDA and SQIVND (reference sequence). This CDR3 reads CASSPYLVFVENTEAFF. DNA for the CDR3: TGTGCCAGTAGTCCATATCTCGTCTTCGTTGAGAACACTGAAGCTTTCTTT. The full variable domain, with the rest looked up from reference TRBV19 and TRBJ1-1, is DGGITQSPKYLFRKEGQNVTLSCEQNLNHDAMYWYRQDPGQGLRLIYYSQIVNDFQKGDIAEGYSVSREKKESFPLTVTSAQKNPTAFYLCASSPYLVFVENTEAFFGQGTRLTVV.

The chain recombines TRBV7-9 with TRBJ2-5; D remains ambiguous. The CDR3 length is 12 residues. Germline V gene sequence: CDR1 SEHNR, CDR2 FQNEAQ (reference sequence). V lost 5 bases and J 1 base, leaving 5 bases between the germline ends. The CDR3 region has the DNA TGTGCCAGCAGCACACGCCAAGAGACCCAGTACTTC. Protein: CASSTRQETQYF.

The gene calls are TRBV5-1 and TRBJ1-1; D is unresolved. Germline loops: CDR1 SGHRS, CDR2 YFSETQ. The CDR3 contains 16 residues. V was shortened by 4 bases and J by 1 base, with 17 bases between the two germline ends. CDR3 in amino acids: CASSLRGEGRNTEAFF. The CDR3 DNA reads as TGCGCCAGCAGCCTCCGAGGTGAGGGCAGGAACACTGAAGCTTTCTTT.

The chain recombines TRBV11-2 with TRBJ1-2; D call uncertain. V was pared by 2 bases and J by 7 bases, with 5 bases between. The V gene's germline CDR1 is SGHAT and CDR2 FQNNGV. The length of the CDR3 is 11 residues. The CDR3 loop is CASSLHLGYTF. CDR3 nucleotides: TGTGCCAGCAGCTTACACCTTGGCTACACCTTC.